The 3 T cell receptor beta chains given below trace back to one sample, sequenced in a study of T cell changes during pregnancy in multiple sclerosis. The repertoire was sequenced with immunoSEQ multiplex PCR; TCRdb's copy has only in-frame clones and lacks some. The sample shows about 80,000 clones, roughly nine tenths of them seen only once. The input for sequencing was CD4+ T cells from peripheral blood mononuclear cells, taken before pregnancy. The receptors were sampled from a female donor with multiple sclerosis, enrolled in a pregnancy study.

V and J are TRBV10-2 and TRBJ2-3; D unresolved. The ends were cut back, 2 bases at V and 4 bases at J, with 4 bases in the middle. Germline loops: CDR1 WSHSY, CDR2 SAAADI. The CDR3 runs to 12 residues. CDR3 amino acids: CASSEVADTQYF. For the CDR3, the DNA is TGCGCCAGCAGTGAGGTAGCAGATACGCAGTATTTT.

The DNA of the CDR3 is TGCGCCAGCAGACCCGGGACAGGGTCCTATCAGCCCCAGCATTTT. Translation gives CASRPGTGSYQPQHF. The V and J genes are TRBV4-1 and TRBJ1-5; 9 nucleotides agree with TRBD1. J gave up 5 bases and V 6 bases, and 8 bases lay outside the gene matches. Germline V lookup: CDR1 MGHRA, CDR2 YSYEKL. The length of the CDR3 is 15 residues.

V is TRBV19 and J is TRBJ2-7, with a weak D call TRBD1 (8 bases). The V gene's germline CDR1 is LNHDA and CDR2 SQIVND (reference sequence). The CDR3 is 16 amino acids. V shed 3 bases and J shed 3 bases, with 18 bases lying between them. The CDR3, as DNA: TGTGCCAGTAGTATCAGGGGGGGACAGGTCCTCTACGAGCAGTACTTC. It specifies CASSIRGGQVLYEQYF.